This T cell receptor beta chain was identified in a study of OX40 agonist ivuxolimab in advanced cancers. About the research overall: Participants, 65% to 85% male, averaged approximately 60 years of age, ranging from 23 to 79.

Produced via immunoSEQ multiplex PCR; TCRdb's table is partial and in-frame only. The sample shows tens of thousands of clones, roughly four fifths of them seen only once. CDR3 size: 14 residues. V was shortened by 6 bases and J by 2 bases, with 12 bases between the two germline ends. Germline V gene data show CDR1 as LNHDA and CDR2 as SQIVND (reference sequence). This specimen was CD4+ or CD8+ T cells sorted from blood, taken in a trial of the OX40 agonist ivuxolimab. The chain uses TRBV19 and TRBJ2-3; D call uncertain. The sequence was collected from an adult with an advanced solid tumor such as melanoma, head and neck, liver or kidney cancer. As DNA, the CDR3 is TGTGCCAGTAGGCCCCGTTCGAACACAGATACGCAGTATTTT. Its protein is CASRPRSNTDTQYF.